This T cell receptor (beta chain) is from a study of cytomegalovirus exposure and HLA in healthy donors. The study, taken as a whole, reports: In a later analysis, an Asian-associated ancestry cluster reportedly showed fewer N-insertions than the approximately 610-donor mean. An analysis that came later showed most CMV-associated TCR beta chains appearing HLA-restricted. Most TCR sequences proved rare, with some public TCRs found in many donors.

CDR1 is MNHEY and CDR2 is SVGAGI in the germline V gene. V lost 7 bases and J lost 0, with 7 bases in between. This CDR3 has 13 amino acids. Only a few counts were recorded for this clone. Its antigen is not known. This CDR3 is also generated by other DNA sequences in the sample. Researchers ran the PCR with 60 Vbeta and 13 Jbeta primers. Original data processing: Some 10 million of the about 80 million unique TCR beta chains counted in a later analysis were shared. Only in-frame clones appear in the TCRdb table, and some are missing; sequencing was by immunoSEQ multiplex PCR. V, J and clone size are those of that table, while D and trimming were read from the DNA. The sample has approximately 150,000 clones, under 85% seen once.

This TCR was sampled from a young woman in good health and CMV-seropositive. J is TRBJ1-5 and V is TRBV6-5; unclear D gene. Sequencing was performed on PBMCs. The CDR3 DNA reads TGTGCCAGCACCCCGTATAGCAATCAGCCCCAGCATTTT. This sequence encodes CASTPYSNQPQHF.